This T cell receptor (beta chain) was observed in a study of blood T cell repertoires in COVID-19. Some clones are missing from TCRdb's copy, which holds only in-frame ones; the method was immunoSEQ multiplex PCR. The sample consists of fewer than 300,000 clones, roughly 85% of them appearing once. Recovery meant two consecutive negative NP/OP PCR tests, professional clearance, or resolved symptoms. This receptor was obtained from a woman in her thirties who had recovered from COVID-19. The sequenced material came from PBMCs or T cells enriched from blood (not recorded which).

CDR3 nucleotides: TGTGCCAGCAGCTATCGACTAGCGGGAGTCTATGAGCAGTTCTTC. It is translated as CASSYRLAGVYEQFF. This chain connects TRBV7-3 to TRBJ2-1; 12 bases are a match to TRBD2. V dropped 4 bases and J dropped 8; count of bases not matched to a gene: 6. Germline V gene lookup returns CDR1 SGHTA and CDR2 FQGTGA. CDR3 size: 15 residues.